The 26 T cell receptor beta chains in this list originate from one sample, sequenced in a study of blood T cell repertoires in COVID-19 (dated by TCRdb to about 2020). The library was prepared using the immunoSEQ multiplex PCR assay. TCRdb holds this immuneACCESS table with in-frame rearrangements only. Some clones are missing; in checked studies, unresolved V genes explain under half, and the rest has no known cause. This sample has fewer than 200,000 clones in its table, and about nine tenths of those were observed once. The ten largest clones add up to about a quarter of the sample. Sequencing was carried out using peripheral blood. The receptors here all came from a man aged 60 to 69 with acute or convalescent COVID-19.

J is TRBJ1-1 and V is TRBV11-3; 8 nucleotides match TRBD1. The junction had 4 bases not matched to a gene; V was cut back by 4 bases and J by 6 bases. CDR1 SGHNT and CDR2 YENEEA come from the germline V gene. The CDR3 length is 13 residues. The CDR3 reads CASSSDRGSEAFF. CDR3 nucleotide sequence: TGTGCCAGCAGCTCCGACAGGGGCTCTGAAGCTTTCTTT.

The gene calls are TRBV12-5 and TRBJ2-2; 12 bases are shared with TRBD2. The V gene's germline CDR1 is LGHNT and CDR2 FRNRAP. J was trimmed by 4 bases and V by 5 bases; bases with no gene match: 5. The CDR3 runs to 16 residues. CDR3 protein: CASGPWTSGATGELFF. The CDR3 region has the DNA TGTGCTAGTGGTCCCTGGACTAGCGGGGCCACCGGGGAGCTGTTTTTT.

This sequence joins TRBV24-1 and TRBJ2-2; TRBD1 matches at 9 bases. CDR3 length: 16 amino acids. With 4 bases clipped from V and 5 bases from J, the junction kept 7 bases outside the gene matches. Looked up from germline, CDR1 is KGHDR and CDR2 is SFDVKD. CDR3 DNA sequence: TGTGCCACCAGTGACCCCGGACAGGGGATTACCGGGGAGCTGTTTTTT. Amino acid sequence: CATSDPGQGITGELFF.

The V gene is TRBV7-9, the J gene TRBJ1-3; perhaps TRBD1 as D (5 bases). The germline V gene has CDR1 SEHNR and CDR2 FQNEAQ (reference sequence). V gave up 1 base and J gave up 4 bases, with 14 bases separating them. The CDR3 sequence is 16 residues long. The CDR3 DNA follows: TGTGCCAGCAGCTTAGGACAGTTTGGGTCCGGAAACACCATATATTTT. As protein: CASSLGQFGSGNTIYF.

The genes are TRBV7-3 and TRBJ2-5; D may be TRBD1 (6 bases). V lost 5 bases and J 2 bases, leaving 9 bases between the germline ends. This CDR3 has 13 residues. Germline lookup yields CDR1 SGHTA and CDR2 FQGTGA. For the CDR3, the DNA is TGTGCCAGCAGCAAACAGGGTCAAGAGACCCAGTACTTC. Its protein is CASSKQGQETQYF.

This clone was recorded only once. The chain carries TRBV6-2 or TRBV6-3 and TRBJ1-1; 9 bases are shared with TRBD1. Germline assignment: CDR1 MNHEY and CDR2 SVGEGT. The CDR3 has 15 residues. Trimming removed 4 bases from V and 4 bases from J; junction bases left unmatched: 7. The CDR3 protein is CASSFNRGLGTEAFF. For the CDR3, the DNA is TGTGCCAGCAGTTTCAACAGGGGGCTGGGCACTGAAGCTTTCTTT.

The chain uses TRBV10-3 and TRBJ1-5, with D possibly matching TRBD1 (6 bases). Germline-derived CDR1 and CDR2 are ENHRY and SYGVKD. The V and J ends lost 5 bases and 4 bases respectively, with 15 bases between them. The CDR3 runs 15 residues. CDR3 coding DNA: TGTGCCATCAGTTTAAACAGGGATGGGAATCAGCCCCAGCATTTT. Protein: CAISLNRDGNQPQHF.

This chain connects TRBV19 to TRBJ2-2; tentatively, D is TRBD2 (6 bases). Trimming shortened V by 3 bases and J by 2 bases, and 10 bases separated the two germline ends. Germline CDR1 is LNHDA and CDR2 is SQIVND (reference sequence). The CDR3 totals 15 residues. CDR3 sequence: CASSMAGTNTGELFF. As DNA, the CDR3 is TGTGCCAGTAGTATGGCGGGGACTAACACCGGGGAGCTGTTTTTT.

On this clone itself: The same CDR3 can be traced to other DNA sequences in this sample. J is TRBJ1-5 and V is TRBV27; D gene uncertain. V lost 5 bases and J 3 bases, leaving 5 bases between the germline ends. The germline gives CDR1 MNHEY, CDR2 SMNVEV (reference sequence). CDR3 length: 12 residues. The CDR3 region is CASSPLNQPQHF. CDR3 DNA sequence: TGTGCCAGCAGTCCCCTCAATCAGCCCCAGCATTTT.

The chain combines TRBV6-2 or TRBV6-3 with TRBJ1-5; 11 bases map to TRBD1. Germline V gene data show CDR1 as MNHEY and CDR2 as SVGEGT. The V segment lost 6 bases and the J segment 2 bases; nucleotides outside the gene matches: 6. The CDR3 contains 16 residues. CDR3 nucleotide sequence: TGTGCCAGCAGCTGGACAGGGGGCTTGGGCAATCAGCCCCAGCATTTT. Its protein is CASSWTGGLGNQPQHF.

V usage is TRBV3-1 (or the pseudogene TRBV3-2) and J usage is TRBJ2-7; no reliable D call. This CDR3 is 12 amino acids long. In germline, CDR1 is LGHDT, CDR2 YNNKEL (reference sequence). Trimming removed 0 bases at V and 6 bases at J, with 6 bases between. The CDR3 DNA is TGTGCCAGCAGCCAAGATGGCACCGAGCAGTACGTC. It codes for CASSQDGTEQYV.

Here the CDR3 reads CASSLGDRNTEAFF. The CDR3 bases are TGTGCCAGCAGCTTAGGGGACAGGAACACTGAAGCTTTCTTT. The V gene is TRBV11-2, the J gene TRBJ1-1; 7 bases align to TRBD1. The CDR3 is 14 amino acids. Germline V gene data show CDR1 as SGHAT and CDR2 as FQNNGV. Trimming at V came to 1 base and at J to 1 base, leaving 0 bases not matched to a gene.

The rearrangement joins TRBV24-1 to TRBJ2-1; D perhaps matches TRBD2 (6 bases). Germline V lookup: CDR1 KGHDR, CDR2 SFDVKD. V lost 0 bases to trimming and J lost 5 bases, with 13 bases between them. This CDR3 comprises 16 residues. CDR3 coding DNA: TGTGCCACCAGTGATTTGGTTGGAGGGGCAGACAATGAGCAGTTCTTC. Protein sequence: CATSDLVGGADNEQFF.

CDR3 DNA sequence: TGTGCCAGCAGCTTATCTAGGAACACTGAAGCTTTCTTT. This translates into CASSLSRNTEAFF. The rearrangement uses TRBV7-3 and TRBJ1-1; D gene ambiguous. This CDR3 has 13 amino acids. V was shortened by 2 bases and J by 1 base, with 5 bases between the two germline ends. Germline V gene lookup returns CDR1 SGHTA and CDR2 FQGTGA.

The rearrangement uses TRBV11-3 and TRBJ2-1; the match to TRBD2 covers 13 bases. The V and J ends lost 5 bases and 7 bases, in that order; junction bases with no gene match: 11. Germline V gene data show CDR1 as SGHNT and CDR2 as YENEEA. The CDR3 consists of 17 residues. DNA of the CDR3: TGTGCCAGCAGCCGAAAGGGGACTAGCGGGGTCGAGAATGAGCAGTTCTTC. Encoded protein: CASSRKGTSGVENEQFF. Full variable domain (remainder filled in from reference TRBV11-3 and TRBJ2-1): EAGVVQSPRYKIIEKKQPVAFWCNPISGHNTLYWYLQNLGQGPELLIRYENEEAVDDSQLPKDRFSAERLKGVDSTLKIQPAELGDSAVYLCASSRKGTSGVENEQFFGPGTRLTVL.

This clone was seen only once. The chain links TRBV19 to TRBJ1-4, with a possible D match to TRBD1 (5 bases). CDR1 LNHDA and CDR2 SQIVND come from the germline V gene (reference sequence). The CDR3 contains 15 residues. Trimming shortened V by 3 bases and J by 6 bases, and 14 bases separated the two germline ends. CDR3 amino acids: CASSIGGSLHEKLFF. In DNA form, the CDR3 reads TGTGCCAGTAGTATCGGGGGAAGTCTGCATGAAAAACTGTTTTTT.

The chain recombines TRBV6-1 with TRBJ2-1; a weak D match, TRBD1 (6 bases). V was shortened by 3 bases and J by 7 bases, with 10 bases between the two germline ends. The CDR3 sequence is 13 residues long. The germline V gene has CDR1 MNHNS and CDR2 SASEGT. This CDR3 reads CASSETGGNEQFF. The CDR3 DNA sequence: TGTGCCAGCAGTGAGACAGGTGGGAATGAGCAGTTCTTC.

This clone appeared a few times. The chain uses TRBV6-5 and TRBJ2-7, with 9 bases lining up with TRBD1. The J segment lost 2 bases and the V segment lost 6 bases, leaving 8 bases of the junction unmatched. The CDR3 totals 15 residues. CDR1 is MNHEY, CDR2 SVGAGI, per germline. The DNA of the CDR3 is TGTGCCAGCAGCCCCGGGACAGGGCACCCCTACGAGCAGTACTTC. Translation gives CASSPGTGHPYEQYF.

This sequence joins TRBV7-9 and TRBJ2-3; 9 bases agree with TRBD2. V dropped 5 bases and J dropped 3; count of bases not matched to a gene: 3. Germline CDR1 is SEHNR and CDR2 is FQNEAQ (reference sequence). The CDR3 length is 14 residues. CDR3 nucleotides: TGTGCCAGCAGCCCCCTAGCGGGGACAGATACGCAGTATTTT. Protein product: CASSPLAGTDTQYF.

The rearrangement links TRBV2 to TRBJ1-1, with D unclear. Germline V CDR1 and CDR2: SNHLY, FYNNEI. The V end was cut by 2 bases, the J end by 5 bases, with 12 bases between. This CDR3 contains 14 residues. The CDR3 DNA is TGTGCCAGCAGTGAACGGGGTTCATGGACTGAAGCTTTCTTT. Its translation is CASSERGSWTEAFF.

This sequence joins TRBV18 and TRBJ1-5; unclear D gene. Trimming pared 2 bases from V and 0 bases from J, leaving 11 bases between. CDR3 size: 16 residues. Germline loops: CDR1 KGHSH, CDR2 LQKENI. The CDR3: CASSPAGSYSNQPQHF. CDR3 bases: TGTGCCAGCTCACCAGCCGGGTCTTATAGCAATCAGCCCCAGCATTTT.

This clone was seen a single time. The V and J genes are TRBV5-1 and TRBJ1-2; D gene ambiguous. CDR1 is SGHRS, CDR2 YFSETQ, per germline. The CDR3 is made up of 14 amino acids. Deletions cut 5 bases from V and 5 bases from J, with 16 bases between. The CDR3 DNA reads as TGCGCCAGCAGAGGGAACAGTGGGGAGTATGGCTACACCTTC. Encoded protein: CASRGNSGEYGYTF.

This CDR3 reads CASSKSQDRGYNEQFF. The CDR3, as DNA: TGTGCCAGTAGTAAAAGTCAGGACAGGGGCTACAATGAGCAGTTCTTC. V usage is TRBV19 and J usage is TRBJ2-1; 9 bases fit TRBD1. J lost 3 bases, V lost 4 bases, and 7 bases had no gene match. This CDR3 has 16 residues. Germline V gives CDR1 LNHDA, CDR2 SQIVND (reference sequence).

CDR3 sequence: CASSLIAGGSYNEQFF. CDR3 coding DNA: TGTGCCAGCAGTTTAATAGCGGGGGGCTCCTACAATGAGCAGTTCTTC. The chain is built from TRBV27 and TRBJ2-1; 10 bases are shared with TRBD2. This CDR3 has 16 amino acids. Trimming at V came to 2 bases and at J to 0 bases, leaving 1 base not matched to a gene. Germline loops: CDR1 MNHEY, CDR2 SMNVEV (reference sequence).

V is TRBV6-2 or TRBV6-3 and J is TRBJ2-2; TRBD1 matches 7 bases. Germline assignment: CDR1 MNHEY and CDR2 SVGEGT. The CDR3 is 15 residues long. V was clipped by 5 bases and J by 3 bases; unmatched bases: 6. This CDR3 reads CASSPETGDTGELFF. The CDR3, as DNA: TGTGCCAGCAGTCCCGAAACAGGGGACACCGGGGAGCTGTTTTTT.

The chain recombines TRBV18 with TRBJ2-5; TRBD1 is a possible D gene (5 bases). Germline CDR1 reads KGHSH; CDR2 reads LQKENI. The CDR3 extends over 14 amino acids. Between the trimmed V and J ends, which lost 3 bases and 5 bases, there was a span of 13 bases. The CDR3 DNA reads TGTGCCAGCTCACCTATCTCAGGGATGGAGACCCAGTACTTC. Translating gives CASSPISGMETQYF.